What follows is one TCR beta chain and its context. What it binds is unknown. This specimen belongs to a study of brain metastases from non-small cell lung cancer. Overall study findings and caveats: Compared with their matched primary tumors, about 62% of brain metastases showed expanded T-cell clones. Fewer infiltrating T cells were found in brain metastases than primaries. Brain metastases shared most TCR repertoire with primaries, with sparse T cells.

Sequencing used immunoSEQ multiplex PCR; TCRdb keeps in-frame clones, though not all of them. The data show a few thousand clones, roughly 80% seen once. Germline CDR1 is MDHEN and CDR2 is SYDVKM. The CDR3 is 15 amino acids. The V gene end was trimmed by 6 bases and the J gene end by 4 bases; junction bases not matched to a gene: 10. V and J are TRBV28 and TRBJ1-1, with 8 bases fitting TRBD1. Sequencing was carried out using primary lung tumor tissue. This TCR derives from a donor at least 40 years old with non-small cell lung cancer. The CDR3: CASRAGQAKSTEAFF. CDR3 DNA: TGTGCCAGCAGGGCGGGACAGGCCAAGAGCACTGAAGCTTTCTTT.